This T cell receptor beta chain came from a study of regulatory T cells in long-lasting Graves disease. Overall study findings and caveats: The persistent group shared about 2,700 public clonotypes, more than the approximately 880 shared by new patients. Persistent Graves' patients possessed reduced TCR diversity relative to recently diagnosed ones.

The J segment lost 8 bases and the V segment lost 10 bases, leaving 10 bases of the junction unmatched. The CDR3 consists of 13 residues. The germline V gene encodes CDR1 ENHRY and CDR2 SYGVKD. Time point noted: newly diagnosed GD, antithyroid drugs for less than 3 months. RNA isolated from PBMCs was used to make the TCR library. TCR beta libraries were built with iRepertoire HTBI primers and Arm-PCR of CDR3 regions. TCRdb ran MiXCR on the multiplex PCR reads and lists one entry per CDR3 protein. Here the sample spans about 440,000 distinct CDR3 sequences, over 15% being singletons. As regards this clonotype: The antigen remains unidentified.

Separately, the same data were catalogued under a study of T cells in Graves' hyperthyroidism and ophthalmopathy. Per that paper: Those with hyperthyroidism were 18 to 65 years old, newly diagnosed, and ill for under 2 months.

This clonotype was sampled from a woman aged 25 to 39 with Graves disease. The sample here was peripheral blood mononuclear cells (PBMCs), taken at new diagnosis, from a patient treated with antithyroid drugs. The V call is TRBV10-3, the J call TRBJ2-1; 8 bases map to TRBD1. The DNA for the CDR3 is TGTGCCAACAGGGGGTCTACCGGGGATGAGCAGTTCTTC. Translating gives CANRGSTGDEQFF.